This is a list of T cell receptor beta chains from one sample in a study of technical replicates of blood from a few donors. The repertoire was sequenced with immunoSEQ multiplex PCR; TCRdb's copy has only in-frame clones and lacks some. The sample consists of under 100,000 clones, approximately 94% of them appearing once. What was sequenced was T cells isolated from PBMCs. Every receptor here comes from a human donor in good health. Each CDR3 is given with its conserved first and last residue. Each record gives: V gene, J gene, clone size, CDR3 protein. The size entry is marked missing in some rows and otherwise reads once, few, many or a size class.

TRBV19	TRBJ2-2	-	CASSIVLNTGELFF
TRBV5-6	TRBJ2-1	-	CASSLERGLAGSSYNEQFF
TRBV2	TRBJ2-1	once	CATRGLAGTDNEQFF
TRBV5-4	TRBJ2-1	once	CASSPGLAGGPSYNEQFF
TRBV19	TRBJ2-5	-	CASSILTGGGETQYF
TRBV7-9	TRBJ2-2	-	CASSLGHQNTGELFF
TRBV18	TRBJ2-2	-	CASSPPNRGTGELFF
TRBV4-1	TRBJ2-3	-	CASSQDEVAGVPRGTDTQYF
TRBV28	TRBJ1-2	-	CASSLTLGIDRDQDYGYTF
TRBV5-1	TRBJ2-3	-	CASSFLAGGQDTQYF
TRBV7-6	TRBJ2-7	-	CASSLGGSYSTYEQYF
TRBV10-3	TRBJ2-7	few	CAISESGAGFEQYF
TRBV19	TRBJ2-7	-	CASTPGGASSYEQYF
TRBV11-2	TRBJ1-1	-	CASSGLRGALIGAFF
TRBV6-1	TRBJ2-5	-	CASSGLETQYF
TRBV7-6	TRBJ2-5	-	CASSGGLVETQYF
TRBV11-2	TRBJ2-7	-	CASSLDWGSTLTPNSYEQYF
TRBV5-1	TRBJ2-1	-	CASSFVAGSSNEQFF
TRBV6-4	TRBJ2-3	-	CASSGTSGGTDTQYF
TRBV28	TRBJ2-1	-	CASSQRLAGGRNEQFF
TRBV7-9	TRBJ1-5	-	CASSLAGVDKPQHF
TRBV15	TRBJ2-7	-	CATRRTGNPYEQYF
TRBV5-1	-	-	CASSLDRGKFYEQYF
TRBV10-3	TRBJ2-7	-	CAISKSGQGDYEQYF
TRBV5-1	TRBJ2-1	-	CASSLTGTHSYNEQFF
TRBV7-3	TRBJ2-3	-	CASSLGGGPTDTQYF
TRBV5-4	TRBJ2-3	-	CASSGTSGRVSTDTQYF
TRBV5-4	TRBJ1-3	-	CASSVQGNQGNTIYF
TRBV4-1	TRBJ1-2	once	CASSQKTGTNYGYTF
TRBV6-1	TRBJ1-1	once	CASGGDRVNTEAFF
TRBV28	TRBJ1-5	-	CASSPTTDNQPQHF
TRBV5-6	TRBJ2-7	-	CASSLVLAIHEQYF
TRBV2	TRBJ2-7	-	CASSPSGYEQYF
TRBV7-9	TRBJ2-4	-	CASSFRGGQGAGAKNIQYF
TRBV10-1	TRBJ2-7	-	CASSERAGGSEQYF
TRBV10-1	TRBJ2-2	-	CASSQQNPAGELFF
TRBV11-2	TRBJ2-5	-	CASSYYIVPSGRQETQYF
TRBV5-1	TRBJ2-5	-	CASSSRTQETQYF
TRBV5-1	TRBJ2-7	-	CASSPGTRTFNEQYF
TRBV5-6	TRBJ2-7	-	CASSLERGGSNEQYF